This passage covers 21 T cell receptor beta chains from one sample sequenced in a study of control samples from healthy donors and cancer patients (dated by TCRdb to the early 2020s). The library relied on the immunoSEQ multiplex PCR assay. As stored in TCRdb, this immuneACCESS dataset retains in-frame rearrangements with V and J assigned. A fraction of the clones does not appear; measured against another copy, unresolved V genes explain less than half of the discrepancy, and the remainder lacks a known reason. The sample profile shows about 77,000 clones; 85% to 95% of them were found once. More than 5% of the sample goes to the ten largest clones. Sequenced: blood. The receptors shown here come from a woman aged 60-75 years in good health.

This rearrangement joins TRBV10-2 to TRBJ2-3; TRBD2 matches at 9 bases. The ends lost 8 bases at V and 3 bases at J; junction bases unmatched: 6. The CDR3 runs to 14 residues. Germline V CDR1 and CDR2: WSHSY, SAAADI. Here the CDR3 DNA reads TGCGCCAGCCATTCTAGCGGGATTACAGATACGCAGTATTTT. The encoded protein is CASHSSGITDTQYF.

The CDR3 loop reads CASSKTGGYHEKLFF. The CDR3, as DNA: TGTGCCAGCTCAAAAACAGGGGGCTACCATGAAAAACTGTTTTTT. This chain links TRBV18 with TRBJ1-4, with TRBD1 identical over 9 bases. Per germline, CDR1 KGHSH and CDR2 LQKENI. CDR3 length: 15 residues. With V trimmed by 5 bases and J by 6 bases, 7 bases remained unmatched. Together with reference TRBV18 and TRBJ1-4, the CDR3 gives the full variable domain: NAGVMQNPRHLVRRRGQEARLRCSPMKGHSHVYWYRQLPEEGLKFMVYLQKENIIDESGMPKERFSAEFPKEGPSILRIQQVVRGDSAAYFCASSKTGGYHEKLFFGSGTQLSVL.

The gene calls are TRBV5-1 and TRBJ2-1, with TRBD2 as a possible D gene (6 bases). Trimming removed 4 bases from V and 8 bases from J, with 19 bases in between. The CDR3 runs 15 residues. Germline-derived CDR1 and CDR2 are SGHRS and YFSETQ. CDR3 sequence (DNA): TGCGCCAGCAGCCCCCGGGAGTACGGATCTGATGAGCAGTTCTTC. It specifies CASSPREYGSDEQFF.

CDR3 bases: TGTGCCAGCAGCGCCACTAGCGGGGGGGGCGAGCAGTACTTC. This translates into CASSATSGGGEQYF. The chain links TRBV7-2 to TRBJ2-7; TRBD2 matches 13 bases. V was pared by 5 bases and J by 6 bases, with 4 bases of the junction left unmatched. CDR3 size: 14 residues. Germline V gives CDR1 SGHTA, CDR2 FQGNSA.

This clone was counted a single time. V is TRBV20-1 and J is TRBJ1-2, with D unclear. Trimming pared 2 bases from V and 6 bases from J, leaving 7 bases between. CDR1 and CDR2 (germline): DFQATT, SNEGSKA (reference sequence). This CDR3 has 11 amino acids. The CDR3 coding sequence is TGCAGTGCTAGATTCGGGAATGGCTACACCTTC. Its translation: CSARFGNGYTF.

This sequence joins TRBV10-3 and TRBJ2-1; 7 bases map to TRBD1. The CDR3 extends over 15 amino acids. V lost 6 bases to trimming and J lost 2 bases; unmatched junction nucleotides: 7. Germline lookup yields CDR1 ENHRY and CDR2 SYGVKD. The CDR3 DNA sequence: TGTGCCATCAGGATACAGGGGACAACCTACAATGAGCAGTTCTTC. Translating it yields CAIRIQGTTYNEQFF.

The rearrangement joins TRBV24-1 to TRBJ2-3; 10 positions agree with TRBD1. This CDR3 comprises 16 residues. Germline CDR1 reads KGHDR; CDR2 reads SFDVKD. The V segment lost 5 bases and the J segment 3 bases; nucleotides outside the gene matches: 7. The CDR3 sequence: CATSADRTGGTDTQYF. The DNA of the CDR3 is TGTGCCACCAGTGCCGACCGGACAGGGGGGACAGATACGCAGTATTTT.

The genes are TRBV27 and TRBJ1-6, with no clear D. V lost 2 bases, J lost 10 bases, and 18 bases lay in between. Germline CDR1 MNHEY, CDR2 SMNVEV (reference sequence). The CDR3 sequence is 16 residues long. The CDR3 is CASSLTTVLGGSPLHF. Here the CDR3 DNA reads TGTGCCAGCAGTTTAACGACGGTCTTGGGTGGATCACCCCTCCACTTT.

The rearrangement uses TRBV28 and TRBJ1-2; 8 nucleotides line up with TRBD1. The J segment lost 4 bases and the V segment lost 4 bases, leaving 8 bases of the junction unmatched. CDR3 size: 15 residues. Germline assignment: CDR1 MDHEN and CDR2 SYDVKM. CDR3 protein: CASSSTWTGFYGYTF. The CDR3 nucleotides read TGTGCCAGCAGTTCGACCTGGACAGGGTTCTATGGCTACACCTTC.

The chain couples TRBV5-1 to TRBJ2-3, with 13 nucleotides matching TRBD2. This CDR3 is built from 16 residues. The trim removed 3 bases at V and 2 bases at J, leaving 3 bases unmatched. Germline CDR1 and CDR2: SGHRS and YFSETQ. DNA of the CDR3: TGCGCCAGCAGCTCCGGACTAGCGGGAGTCACAGATACGCAGTATTTT. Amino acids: CASSSGLAGVTDTQYF.

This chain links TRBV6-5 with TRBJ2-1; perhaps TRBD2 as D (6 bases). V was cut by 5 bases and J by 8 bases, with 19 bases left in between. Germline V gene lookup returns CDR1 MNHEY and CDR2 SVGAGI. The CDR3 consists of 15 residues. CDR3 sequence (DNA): TGTGCCAGCAGTATGAGTATGGCGGGATACGATGAGCAGTTCTTC. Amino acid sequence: CASSMSMAGYDEQFF.

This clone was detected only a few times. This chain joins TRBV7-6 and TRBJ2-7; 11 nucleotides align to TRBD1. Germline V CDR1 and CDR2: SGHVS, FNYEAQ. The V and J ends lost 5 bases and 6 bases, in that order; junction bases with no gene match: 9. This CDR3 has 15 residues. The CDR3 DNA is TGTGCCAGCAGCCCCCCACCGGGACAGGGGGTCGAGCAGTACTTC. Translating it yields CASSPPPGQGVEQYF.

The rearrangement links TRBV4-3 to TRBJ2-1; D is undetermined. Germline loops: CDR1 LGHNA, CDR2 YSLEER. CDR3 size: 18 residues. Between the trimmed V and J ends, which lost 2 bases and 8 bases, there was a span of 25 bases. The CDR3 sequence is CASSQLTPWAPEFDEQFF. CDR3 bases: TGCGCCAGCAGCCAACTTACCCCCTGGGCTCCTGAATTCGATGAGCAGTTCTTC.

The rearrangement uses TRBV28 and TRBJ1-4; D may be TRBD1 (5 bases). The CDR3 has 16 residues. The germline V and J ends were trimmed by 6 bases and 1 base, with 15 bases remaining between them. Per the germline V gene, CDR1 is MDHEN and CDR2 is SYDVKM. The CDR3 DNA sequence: TGTGCCAGCAGCTCCGGCGTGGGGGAAACTAATGAAAAACTGTTTTTT. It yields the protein CASSSGVGETNEKLFF.

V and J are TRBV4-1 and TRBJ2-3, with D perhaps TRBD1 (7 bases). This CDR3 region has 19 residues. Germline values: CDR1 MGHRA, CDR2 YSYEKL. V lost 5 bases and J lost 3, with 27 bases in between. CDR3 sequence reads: CASSGPRRGQPGGTDTQYF. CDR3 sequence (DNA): TGCGCCAGCAGCGGACCACGGCGGGGACAGCCCGGAGGGACAGATACGCAGTATTTT.

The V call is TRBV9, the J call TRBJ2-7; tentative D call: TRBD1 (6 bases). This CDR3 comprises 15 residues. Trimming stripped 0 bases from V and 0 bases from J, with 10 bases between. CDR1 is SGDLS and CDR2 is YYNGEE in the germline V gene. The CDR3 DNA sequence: TGTGCCAGCAGCGTAGGGGCAGGGGCCTCCTACGAGCAGTACTTC. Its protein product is CASSVGAGASYEQYF. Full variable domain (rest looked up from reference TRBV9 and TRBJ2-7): DSGVTQTPKHLITATGQRVTLRCSPRSGDLSVYWYQQSLDQGLQFLIQYYNGEERAKGNILERFSAQQFPDLHSELNLSSLELGDSALYFCASSVGAGASYEQYFGPGTRLTVT.

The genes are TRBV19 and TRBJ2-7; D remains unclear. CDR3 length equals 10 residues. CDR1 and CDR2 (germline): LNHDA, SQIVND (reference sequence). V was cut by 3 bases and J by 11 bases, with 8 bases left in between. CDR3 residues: CASSISVEYF. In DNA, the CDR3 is TGTGCCAGTAGTATCAGCGTCGAGTACTTC.

The CDR3 here is CASSFPDRNTEAFF. As DNA, the CDR3 is TGTGCCAGCAGTTTTCCCGACAGGAACACTGAAGCTTTCTTT. The V and J genes are TRBV28 and TRBJ1-1, with D possibly being TRBD1 (5 bases). Germline V gene lookup returns CDR1 MDHEN and CDR2 SYDVKM. The V gene lost 3 bases and the J gene lost 1 base, with 9 bases spanning the gap. This CDR3 is built from 14 residues.

CDR3 residues: CATSRGNSGRYSYEQYF. The CDR3, as DNA: TGTGCCACCAGCAGAGGGAATAGCGGGCGTTACTCCTACGAGCAGTACTTC. The V and J genes are TRBV15 and TRBJ2-7; TRBD2 matches at 7 bases. The CDR3 covers 17 residues. The germline V gene encodes CDR1 LNHNV and CDR2 YYDKDF (reference sequence). V dropped 1 base and J dropped 0; count of bases not matched to a gene: 9.

The CDR3: CASSQHSGSSYNEQFF. As DNA, the CDR3 is TGTGCCAGCAGTCAACACAGCGGGAGTTCCTACAATGAGCAGTTCTTC. V is TRBV6-4 and J is TRBJ2-1; 8 bases agree with TRBD2. Germline values: CDR1 MRHNA, CDR2 SNTAGT. Unmatched junction bases numbered 7, after V lost 5 bases and J lost 1 base. The CDR3 runs to 16 residues.

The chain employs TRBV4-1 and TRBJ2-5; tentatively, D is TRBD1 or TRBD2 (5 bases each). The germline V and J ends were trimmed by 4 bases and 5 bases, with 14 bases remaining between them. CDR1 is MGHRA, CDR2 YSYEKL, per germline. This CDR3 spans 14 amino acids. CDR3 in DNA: TGCGCCAGCAGCCCTCGGGACCGAGGGGAGACCCAGTACTTC. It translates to CASSPRDRGETQYF.